The 17 T cell receptor beta chains presented below share a single source sample, sequenced in a study of blood T cell repertoires in COVID-19. The protocol was immunoSEQ multiplex PCR, while the TCRdb copy is restricted to in-frame clones and leaves out a portion. The sample holds about 240,000 clones, 86% seen once. Sequencing was carried out using peripheral blood. The receptors were sampled from an elderly man with acute or convalescent COVID-19.

The V gene is TRBV9, the J gene TRBJ2-1; TRBD2 aligns across 11 bases. Germline CDR1 SGDLS, CDR2 YYNGEE. CDR3 length: 17 residues. V dropped 0 bases and J dropped 6; count of bases not matched to a gene: 8. The CDR3 region has the DNA TGTGCCAGCAGCGTAGGCCTTCTAGCGGGGGGAAGCAATGAGCAGTTCTTC. This codes for CASSVGLLAGGSNEQFF.

The V and J genes are TRBV11-2 and TRBJ1-3, with D perhaps matching TRBD1 (5 bases). The CDR3 is 15 residues long. CDR1 and CDR2 (germline): SGHAT, FQNNGV. V dropped 3 bases and J dropped 2 bases, with 11 bases sitting between them. CDR3 sequence (DNA): TGTGCCAGCAGCTTGGCAGGGTGGACTGGAAACACCATATATTTT. It is translated as CASSLAGWTGNTIYF.

The CDR3 region is CASSYMGGQPQHF. As DNA, the CDR3 is TGTGCCAGCAGTTATATGGGGGGTCAGCCCCAGCATTTT. V gene TRBV6-2 or TRBV6-3 combines with J gene TRBJ1-5, with a possible D match to TRBD1 (5 bases). In germline, CDR1 is MNHEY, CDR2 SVGEGT. The CDR3 has 13 residues. V lost 3 bases to trimming and J lost 6 bases, with 9 bases between them.

This chain uses TRBV5-1 with TRBJ1-2, with D perhaps matching TRBD1 (5 bases). CDR3 length equals 13 residues. CDR1 and CDR2 from the germline V gene are SGHRS and YFSETQ. Trimming removed 4 bases from V and 5 bases from J, with 12 bases in between. CDR3 sequence reads: CASSQNQGYGYTF. CDR3 bases: TGCGCCAGCAGCCAAAATCAGGGATATGGCTACACCTTC.

Here the CDR3 DNA reads TGTGCCAGCAGTTACGGGGGAGGCAATCAGCCCCAGCATTTT. Amino acid sequence: CASSYGGGNQPQHF. The J gene is TRBJ1-5, the V gene TRBV28; a weak D match, TRBD1 (5 bases). Germline V gene lookup returns CDR1 MDHEN and CDR2 SYDVKM. Trimming cost V 4 bases and J 2 bases, with 9 bases left between them. This CDR3 has 14 residues.

V usage is TRBV2 and J usage is TRBJ2-5; 9 bases are shared with TRBD2. This CDR3 spans 14 amino acids. Germline trimming cut 7 bases from V and 4 bases from J; bases unmatched to any gene: 7. Germline V gene sequence: CDR1 SNHLY, CDR2 FYNNEI. Here the CDR3 reads CASNGGLAGETQYF. The CDR3 DNA is TGTGCCAGCAATGGGGGACTAGCTGGAGAGACCCAGTACTTC.

The sample holds one count of this clone. V and J are TRBV6-5 and TRBJ2-5; 8 nucleotides align to TRBD2. From germline, CDR1 is MNHEY and CDR2 SVGAGI. The CDR3 consists of 15 residues. V was pared by 7 bases and J by 1 base, with 8 bases of the junction left unmatched. The CDR3 here is CASTSLAGFQETQYF. CDR3 coding DNA: TGTGCCAGCACCTCATTAGCGGGGTTCCAAGAGACCCAGTACTTC.

This sequence joins TRBV5-1 and TRBJ2-3, with 7 bases fitting TRBD1. This CDR3 is 16 amino acids long. Trimming removed 4 bases from V and 2 bases from J; junction bases left unmatched: 10. Germline CDR1 SGHRS, CDR2 YFSETQ. In DNA, the CDR3 is TGCGCCAGCAGCGCCGGGACAGCTAGATCCACAGATACGCAGTATTTT. Protein sequence: CASSAGTARSTDTQYF.

The J gene is TRBJ1-5, the V gene TRBV6-2 or TRBV6-3; 8 bases align to TRBD1. The CDR3 spans 13 residues. CDR1 MNHEY and CDR2 SVGEGT come from the germline V gene. Trimming took 4 bases from V and 4 from J; bases not matched to a gene: 0. CDR3 nucleotide sequence: TGTGCCAGCAGTTGGACAGGGAATCAGCCCCAGCATTTT. Protein product: CASSWTGNQPQHF.

This clone was observed a few times. V and J are TRBV27 and TRBJ1-5; maybe TRBD1 (5 bases). Germline V gene lookup returns CDR1 MNHEY and CDR2 SMNVEV (reference sequence). This CDR3 has 15 amino acids. V was pared by 3 bases and J by 3 bases, with 12 bases between. The DNA of the CDR3 is TGTGCCAGCAGTTTCCAGGGAAGTTCCAATCAGCCCCAGCATTTT. Translated: CASSFQGSSNQPQHF.

The chain employs TRBV28 and TRBJ2-5, with TRBD2 matching 15 bases. The V gene end was trimmed by 5 bases and the J gene end by 5 bases; junction bases not matched to a gene: 3. CDR3 length: 15 amino acids. Germline loops: CDR1 MDHEN, CDR2 SYDVKM. CDR3: CASSLGLAGGETQYF. In DNA form, the CDR3 reads TGTGCCAGCAGTCTAGGACTAGCGGGAGGGGAGACCCAGTACTTC.

V and J are TRBV6-1 and TRBJ2-1; D may be TRBD2 (7 bases). Germline V gives CDR1 MNHNS, CDR2 SASEGT. The CDR3 extends over 15 amino acids. The V gene lost 2 bases and the J gene lost 4 bases, with 12 bases spanning the gap. CDR3 in DNA: TGTGCCAGCAGTGAAAACGGGGGGCGTTACAATGAGCAGTTCTTC. Protein: CASSENGGRYNEQFF.

This clone has just one count. The genes are TRBV7-3 and TRBJ2-5, with 7 bases that match TRBD2. Germline-derived CDR1 and CDR2 are SGHTA and FQGTGA. The CDR3 is 14 residues long. Germline trimming cut 5 bases from V and 5 bases from J; bases unmatched to any gene: 8. The chain's CDR3 is CASSDAGTTETQYF. For the CDR3, the DNA is TGTGCCAGCAGCGACGCCGGGACTACCGAGACCCAGTACTTC.

In this sample, this clone turned up once. The chain joins TRBV7-9 to TRBJ2-7; possibly TRBD1 for D (5 bases). The CDR3 is 14 residues long. The germline gives CDR1 SEHNR, CDR2 FQNEAQ (reference sequence). V was shortened by 1 base and J by 2 bases, with 9 bases between the two germline ends. The CDR3 DNA sequence: TGTGCCAGCAGCTTAGGCCAGGGAACCTACGAGCAGTACTTC. It codes for CASSLGQGTYEQYF.

The chain couples TRBV5-1 to TRBJ1-4, with D unclear. The CDR3 consists of 13 residues. Germline lookup yields CDR1 SGHRS and CDR2 YFSETQ. Trimming took 3 bases from V and 8 from J, leaving 11 bases between them. CDR3 bases: TGCGCCAGCAGCTCGCCCCTTCAGGAAAAACTGTTTTTT. Its translation: CASSSPLQEKLFF.

The chain uses TRBV6-1 and TRBJ1-5; D gene uncertain. This CDR3 spans 15 amino acids. The germline CDR1 and CDR2 sequences are MNHNS and SASEGT. Trimming removed 2 bases from V and 7 bases from J, with 15 bases in between. CDR3 loop: CASSESGGVRQPQHF. As DNA, the CDR3 is TGTGCCAGCAGTGAAAGCGGCGGGGTGAGGCAGCCCCAGCATTTT.

The J gene is TRBJ2-1, the V gene TRBV24-1; TRBD2 might be the D (6 bases). Per germline, CDR1 KGHDR and CDR2 SFDVKD. The CDR3 loop spans 16 amino acids. The V end lost 1 base, the J end lost 4 bases, and 13 bases lay between the germline ends. CDR3 residues: CATSDLLAEMYNEQFF. CDR3 nucleotide sequence: TGTGCCACCAGTGATTTATTAGCGGAGATGTACAATGAGCAGTTCTTC.